This T cell receptor beta chain was retrieved from a study of T cells in Graves' hyperthyroidism and ophthalmopathy. The V gene's germline CDR1 is MDHEN and CDR2 SYDVKM. J was trimmed by 1 base and V by 3 bases; bases with no gene match: 4. This CDR3 is 15 amino acids long. PBMCs were obtained from 7.5 to 10 ml fresh peripheral blood. Findings of the study overall: Most thyroid clonotypes with frequency above 0.001 were detected in blood.

Using RNA transcripts as the source, TCR beta CDR3 regions were amplified. HTBI primers were employed in a first-round RT-PCR of the TCR CDR3. TCRdb itself ran the multiplex PCR reads through MiXCR, one entry per CDR3 protein. The data show approximately 210,000 distinct CDR3 sequences, 17% seen once. About this clonotype itself: Its specificity is not known.

This sequence was found in a man in his forties or fifties with Graves' hyperthyroidism. The source material was blood. The rearrangement joins TRBV28 to TRBJ2-7; 9 bases match TRBD1. CDR3 nucleotides: TGTGCCAGCAGTTTTGGGGACAGGGAATCCTACGAGCAGTACTTC. Protein product: CASSFGDRESYEQYF.